Sequencing of this TCR beta chain was carried out in a study of blood T cell repertoires in COVID-19. Study at large: There were acute and convalescent COVID-19 samples, and they came from the United States, Italy and Spain. Sources were T cells, B-cell-depleted T cells, or PBMCs; the material itself was cDNA or gDNA.

In the original processing: The assay estimated nucleated cells by amplifying reference gene primers. The data were produced by immunoSEQ multiplex PCR, yet TCRdb's version contains in-frame clones alone and is incomplete. Clone size and V and J calls were adopted from that table, with D and trimming inferred from the DNA. The sample lists about 61,000 clones, roughly 84% occurring once. V dropped 4 bases and J dropped 3; count of bases not matched to a gene: 6. The CDR3 length is 15 residues. From germline, CDR1 is WNHNN and CDR2 SYGVQD (reference sequence). This receptor was taken from a woman in her 70s with acute or convalescent COVID-19. The V call is TRBV10-1, the J call TRBJ2-7, with 10 bases matching TRBD1. The sequencing sample was made of peripheral blood. The CDR3 is CASSASDRGFYEQYF. CDR3 DNA sequence: TGCGCCAGCAGTGCTTCGGACAGGGGGTTCTACGAGCAGTACTTC.